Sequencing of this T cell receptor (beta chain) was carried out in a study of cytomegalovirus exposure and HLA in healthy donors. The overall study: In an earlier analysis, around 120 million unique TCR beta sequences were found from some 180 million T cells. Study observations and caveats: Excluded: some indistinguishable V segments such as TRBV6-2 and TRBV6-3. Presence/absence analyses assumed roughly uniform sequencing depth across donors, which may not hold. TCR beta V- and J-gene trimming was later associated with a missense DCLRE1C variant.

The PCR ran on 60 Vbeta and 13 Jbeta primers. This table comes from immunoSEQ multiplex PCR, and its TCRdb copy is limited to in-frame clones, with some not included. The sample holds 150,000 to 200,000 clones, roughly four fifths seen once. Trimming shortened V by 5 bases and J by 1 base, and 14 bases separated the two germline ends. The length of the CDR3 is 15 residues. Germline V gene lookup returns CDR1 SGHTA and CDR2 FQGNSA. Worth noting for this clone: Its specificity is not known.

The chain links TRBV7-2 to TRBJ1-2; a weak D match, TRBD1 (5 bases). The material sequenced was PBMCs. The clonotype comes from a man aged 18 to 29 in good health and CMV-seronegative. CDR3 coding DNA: TGTGCCAGCAGCACGAAAGGGGTTGGTAACTATGGCTACACCTTC. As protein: CASSTKGVGNYGYTF.